Each of the 16 T cell receptor beta chains below was sequenced from the same sample in a study of T cell responses to AZD1222 COVID-19 vaccine. The protocol was immunoSEQ multiplex PCR, while the TCRdb copy is restricted to in-frame clones and leaves out a portion. The sample includes over 110,000 clones, 75% to 90% seen only once; the top ten take around 1.6%. The sequencing here drew on peripheral blood, taken 28 days after the second AZD1222 dose. Receptors were obtained from an adult who received the AZD1222 COVID-19 vaccine.

This clone is a singleton in its sample. The chain is built from TRBV18 and TRBJ1-5; 7 bases line up with TRBD1. This CDR3 is 15 amino acids long. V lost 2 bases, J lost 5 bases, and 6 bases stayed unmatched. CDR1 KGHSH and CDR2 LQKENI come from the germline V gene. In DNA, the CDR3 is TGTGCCAGCTCACCAGCATCAGGGGGTGATCAGCCCCAGCATTTT. Translation: CASSPASGGDQPQHF.

This chain joins TRBV9 and TRBJ1-4; a weak D match, TRBD1 (5 bases). The V gene's germline CDR1 is SGDLS and CDR2 YYNGEE. The CDR3 sequence is 17 residues long. Trimming pared 4 bases from V and 0 bases from J, leaving 16 bases between. The CDR3 loop reads CASSRGDAVATNEKLFF. DNA of the CDR3: TGTGCCAGCAGCCGAGGGGACGCAGTTGCAACTAATGAAAAACTGTTTTTT.

The rearrangement uses TRBV29-1 and TRBJ2-2; D unclear. V shed 7 bases and J shed 2 bases, with 14 bases lying between them. Germline assignment: CDR1 SQVTM and CDR2 ANQGSEA. This CDR3 spans 14 amino acids. The CDR3 spells CSATKGSNTGELFF. The CDR3 bases are TGCAGCGCCACGAAGGGTTCCAACACCGGGGAGCTGTTTTTT.

The chain joins TRBV5-1 to TRBJ2-7, with 7 nucleotides matching TRBD2. Looked up from germline, CDR1 is SGHRS and CDR2 is YFSETQ. Germline trimming cut 4 bases from V and 2 bases from J; bases unmatched to any gene: 6. CDR3 length: 14 amino acids. CDR3 in amino acids: CASSPAGGAYEQYF. CDR3 bases: TGCGCCAGCAGCCCGGCTGGGGGGGCCTACGAGCAGTACTTC.

This clone was seen a single time. The CDR3 sequence: CSGGSNYGYTF. CDR3 in DNA: TGCAGCGGGGGCAGTAACTATGGCTACACCTTC. The chain recombines TRBV29-1 with TRBJ1-2; possible D gene TRBD1, 5 bases. The CDR3 consists of 11 residues. Germline CDR1 SQVTM, CDR2 ANQGSEA. V was cut by 7 bases and J by 1 base, with 7 bases left in between. The whole variable domain, remainder taken from reference TRBV29-1 and TRBJ1-2, is SAVISQKPSRDICQRGTSLTIQCQVDSQVTMMFWYRQQPGQSLTLIATANQGSEATYESGFVIDKFPISRPNLTFSTLTVSNMSPEDSSIYLCSGGSNYGYTFGSGTRLTVV.

The chain has TRBV11-2 and TRBJ2-3; 8 bases are a match to TRBD2. CDR1 SGHAT and CDR2 FQNNGV come from the germline V gene. V dropped 3 bases and J dropped 1; count of bases not matched to a gene: 9. This CDR3 has 17 residues. The CDR3 sequence: CASSFSGMGHGTDTQYF. Here the CDR3 DNA reads TGTGCCAGCAGCTTTAGCGGGATGGGGCACGGCACAGATACGCAGTATTTT.

The chain employs TRBV5-5 and TRBJ2-5; TRBD1 matches 11 bases. Germline V lookup: CDR1 SGHKS, CDR2 YYEKEE (reference sequence). The CDR3 is made up of 16 amino acids. V gave up 0 bases and J gave up 5 bases; unmatched junction bases: 6. The CDR3 DNA reads as TGTGCCAGCAGCTTGGATTGGACAGGGGGCCGCGAGACCCAGTACTTC. Protein sequence: CASSLDWTGGRETQYF.

The chain links TRBV28 to TRBJ2-7; TRBD2 matches at 13 bases. There are 15 residues in the CDR3. The V segment lost 1 base and the J segment 7 bases; nucleotides outside the gene matches: 4. Germline CDR1 is MDHEN and CDR2 is SYDVKM. This CDR3 reads CASSLSTSGGREQYF. CDR3 in DNA: TGTGCCAGCAGTTTATCGACTAGCGGGGGGCGGGAGCAGTACTTC.

This clone was recorded only once. This rearrangement joins TRBV19 to TRBJ1-1; 7 nucleotides match TRBD1. The CDR3 is 16 amino acids. The ends lost 7 bases at V and 0 bases at J; junction bases unmatched: 11. Germline V gene data show CDR1 as LNHDA and CDR2 as SQIVND (reference sequence). The CDR3 sequence is CASIDGTARMNTEAFF. The CDR3 DNA reads as TGTGCCAGTATCGACGGGACAGCAAGGATGAACACTGAAGCTTTCTTT.

The V and J genes are TRBV6-5 and TRBJ1-1; 7 nucleotides line up with TRBD1. The CDR3 is 14 residues long. Per germline, CDR1 MNHEY and CDR2 SVGAGI. The V and J ends lost 5 bases and 1 base, in that order; junction bases with no gene match: 4. The CDR3 coding sequence is TGTGCCAGCAGTAGACAGGGTTCGAACACTGAAGCTTTCTTT. It is translated as CASSRQGSNTEAFF.

The chain uses TRBV29-1 and TRBJ2-2, with D uncertain. Trimming pared 7 bases from V and 4 bases from J, leaving 10 bases between. Germline CDR1 is SQVTM and CDR2 is ANQGSEA. The length of the CDR3 is 12 residues. The CDR3 loop is CSASRFTGELFF. Written as DNA, the CDR3 is TGCAGCGCCAGCCGTTTCACCGGGGAGCTGTTTTTT.

The rearrangement links TRBV7-2 to TRBJ1-5, with D tentatively TRBD1 (6 bases). Germline V gene sequence: CDR1 SGHTA, CDR2 FQGNSA. V was cut by 3 bases and J by 3 bases, with 9 bases left in between. The CDR3 contains 14 residues. This CDR3 is CASSFGTYNQPQHF. The CDR3 DNA sequence: TGTGCCAGCAGCTTCGGGACATACAATCAGCCCCAGCATTTT. Full variable domain (remainder filled in from reference TRBV7-2 and TRBJ1-5): GAGVSQSPSNKVTEKGKDVELRCDPISGHTALYWYRQSLGQGLEFLIYFQGNSAPDKSGLPSDRFSAERTGGSVSTLTIQRTQQEDSAVYLCASSFGTYNQPQHFGDGTRLSIL.

Only a few counts were recorded for this clone. The rearrangement uses TRBV6-2 or TRBV6-3 and TRBJ2-3, with TRBD1 matching 7 bases. The V gene's germline CDR1 is MNHEY and CDR2 SVGEGT. The CDR3 contains 16 residues. Germline trimming cut 6 bases from V and 0 bases from J; bases unmatched to any gene: 9. In DNA form, the CDR3 reads TGTGCCAGCAGCCCTGCCTGGACAGGAAGCACAGATACGCAGTATTTT. Encoded protein: CASSPAWTGSTDTQYF.

This chain joins TRBV7-2 and TRBJ2-7; 11 bases are a match to TRBD2. J was trimmed by 6 bases and V by 5 bases; bases with no gene match: 12. The germline V gene encodes CDR1 SGHTA and CDR2 FQGNSA. The CDR3 sequence is 16 residues long. As DNA, the CDR3 is TGTGCCAGCAGCCCCGGGACTAGCGGAGCCCTCGGCGAGCAGTACTTC. Its protein is CASSPGTSGALGEQYF.

The chain has TRBV3-1 (or the pseudogene TRBV3-2) and TRBJ2-5; D is possibly TRBD2 (6 bases). The germline CDR1 and CDR2 sequences are LGHDT and YNNKEL (reference sequence). The CDR3 extends over 16 amino acids. V was cut by 3 bases and J by 4 bases, with 18 bases left in between. The CDR3 reads CASSQVSGLAGETQYF. Written as DNA, the CDR3 is TGTGCCAGCAGCCAGGTATCGGGACTCGCCGGAGAGACCCAGTACTTC.

The CDR3 region has the DNA TGTGCCAGCAGTCTGGGACAGGGTGAAGCTTTCTTT. This translates into CASSLGQGEAFF. The chain combines TRBV28 with TRBJ1-1; 9 positions match TRBD1. The CDR3 extends over 12 amino acids. The junction had 2 bases not matched to a gene; V was cut back by 5 bases and J by 7 bases. The germline CDR1 and CDR2 sequences are MDHEN and SYDVKM.